A selection of T cell receptor beta chains follows, all from one sample in a study of blood T cell repertoires in COVID-19. Measured with immunoSEQ multiplex PCR; TCRdb has only the in-frame clones, and not every one. The sample carries 350,000 to 450,000 clones, roughly 90% recorded once. Sequencing input: peripheral blood. Receptor source: a man aged 40-50 years with acute or convalescent COVID-19. CDR3s include the opening cysteine and the closing phenylalanine or tryptophan. The order of the fields is J gene, D gene, V gene, clone size, CDR3 DNA, CDR3 protein. A D gene is named only where the DNA matches it firmly. Clone size is given for some rows only: seen once, a few or many times, or a class if the clone is expanded.

J gene: TRBJ2-3; D gene: TRBD1; V gene: TRBV14; clone size: -; CDR3 DNA: TGTGCCAGCAGCCAAGTCGGGACAGGGGCTTCCGCTACGCAGTATTTT; CDR3 protein: CASSQVGTGASATQYF
J gene: TRBJ1-5; D gene: TRBD1; V gene: TRBV7-2; clone size: -; CDR3 DNA: TGTGCCAGCAGCTACCAAGGACAGGTCCTTTCGCCCCAGCATTTT; CDR3 protein: CASSYQGQVLSPQHF
J gene: TRBJ2-1; D gene: -; V gene: TRBV11-2; clone size: -; CDR3 DNA: TGTGCCAGCAGCTTAAGGAGGAATGAGCAGTTCTTC; CDR3 protein: CASSLRRNEQFF
J gene: TRBJ1-2; D gene: -; V gene: TRBV7-9; clone size: -; CDR3 DNA: TGTGCCAGCAGCCCACAGGGTAACTATGGCTACACCTTC; CDR3 protein: CASSPQGNYGYTF
J gene: TRBJ1-6; D gene: -; V gene: TRBV11-3; clone size: -; CDR3 DNA: TGTGCCAGCAGCTTAGTTAGTGCTTCACCCCTCCACTTT; CDR3 protein: CASSLVSASPLHF
J gene: TRBJ1-2; D gene: TRBD1; V gene: TRBV6-5; clone size: -; CDR3 DNA: TGTGCCAGCAGCCGACAGGGGAACTATGGCTACACCTTC; CDR3 protein: CASSRQGNYGYTF
J gene: TRBJ2-7; D gene: -; V gene: TRBV6-5; clone size: -; CDR3 DNA: TGTGCCAGCAGTTCCCCTCGCGGCTTCTTCGAGCAGTACTTC; CDR3 protein: CASSSPRGFFEQYF
J gene: TRBJ1-2; D gene: -; V gene: TRBV25-1; clone size: -; CDR3 DNA: TGTGCCAGCAGTGAACTACACTATGGCTACACCTTC; CDR3 protein: CASSELHYGYTF
J gene: TRBJ1-2; D gene: TRBD1; V gene: TRBV2; clone size: -; CDR3 DNA: TGTGCCAGCAGTGCCGGGACAGCCCGTGCGAGGGTTGGCTACACCTTC; CDR3 protein: CASSAGTARARVGYTF
J gene: TRBJ1-2; D gene: TRBD1; V gene: TRBV28; clone size: few; CDR3 DNA: TGTGCCAGCAGTCAAACAGGGGGTGGCTATGGCTACACCTTC; CDR3 protein: CASSQTGGGYGYTF
J gene: TRBJ2-5; D gene: -; V gene: TRBV20-1; clone size: -; CDR3 DNA: TGCAGTGCTAGGCGGTATGCCCAGTACTTC; CDR3 protein: CSARRYAQYF
J gene: TRBJ2-7; D gene: TRBD2; V gene: TRBV5-1; clone size: -; CDR3 DNA: TGCGCCGAGCCTAGCGGGGGGGCCGGAATGGGTTCCGAGCAGTACTTC; CDR3 protein: CAEPSGGAGMGSEQYF
J gene: TRBJ2-7; D gene: TRBD1; V gene: TRBV4-1; clone size: -; CDR3 DNA: TGCGCCAGCAGCCAAGAAGGGGGCCAGACCTACGAGCAGTACTTC; CDR3 protein: CASSQEGGQTYEQYF
J gene: TRBJ2-7; D gene: -; V gene: TRBV27; clone size: -; CDR3 DNA: TGTGCCAGCAGTTTACTCCAGGCCGGCTACGAGCAGTACTTC; CDR3 protein: CASSLLQAGYEQYF
J gene: TRBJ2-3; D gene: -; V gene: TRBV24-1; clone size: -; CDR3 DNA: TGTGCCACCAGTGATGGGGGCGAGGATACGCAGTATTTT; CDR3 protein: CATSDGGEDTQYF
J gene: TRBJ2-1; D gene: -; V gene: TRBV7-8; clone size: -; CDR3 DNA: TGTGCCAGCAGCTTAGACTCAGGGAGGTATGAGCAGTTCTTC; CDR3 protein: CASSLDSGRYEQFF
J gene: TRBJ1-2; D gene: -; V gene: TRBV11-2; clone size: -; CDR3 DNA: TGTGCCAGCAGCTTAAGGGGACACGGGCTGGGCTATGGCTACACCTTC; CDR3 protein: CASSLRGHGLGYGYTF
J gene: TRBJ1-3; D gene: -; V gene: TRBV30; clone size: -; CDR3 DNA: TGTGCCTGGGGGAGCTCTGGAAACACCATATATTTT; CDR3 protein: CAWGSSGNTIYF
J gene: TRBJ1-4; D gene: TRBD1; V gene: TRBV9; clone size: -; CDR3 DNA: TGTGCCAGCAGCGCTCGACAGGGTGGCGGGAATGAAAAACTGTTTTTT; CDR3 protein: CASSARQGGGNEKLFF
J gene: TRBJ1-1; D gene: -; V gene: TRBV14; clone size: -; CDR3 DNA: TGTGCCAGCAGCCAAGGATTTATGTTGGCAGGGCCAGACACTGAAGCTTTCTTT; CDR3 protein: CASSQGFMLAGPDTEAFF
J gene: TRBJ1-2; D gene: TRBD1; V gene: TRBV2; clone size: -; CDR3 DNA: TGTGCCAGCAGTACCGGGACAGGGTTACCCCCTAACTATGGCTACACCTTC; CDR3 protein: CASSTGTGLPPNYGYTF
J gene: TRBJ2-2; D gene: -; V gene: TRBV5-1; clone size: -; CDR3 DNA: TGCGCCAGTGGGGTAGGGGTTCCCACCGGGGAGCTGTTTTTT; CDR3 protein: CASGVGVPTGELFF
J gene: TRBJ1-2; D gene: TRBD1; V gene: TRBV10-3; clone size: -; CDR3 DNA: TGTGCCATCGGGGGCCCGGGACAGGGGGCTGCTGGCTACACCTTC; CDR3 protein: CAIGGPGQGAAGYTF
J gene: TRBJ2-7; D gene: -; V gene: TRBV28; clone size: -; CDR3 DNA: TGTGCCAGCAGGCGATTGTACGAGCAGTACTTC; CDR3 protein: CASRRLYEQYF
J gene: TRBJ1-1; D gene: -; V gene: TRBV27; clone size: -; CDR3 DNA: TGTGCCAGCAGTTTATCTAAGCGGGGCATTGAAGCTTTCTTT; CDR3 protein: CASSLSKRGIEAFF
J gene: TRBJ1-4; D gene: -; V gene: TRBV2; clone size: -; CDR3 DNA: TGTGCCAGCAGTACAGGACCAACTAATGAAAAACTGTTTTTT; CDR3 protein: CASSTGPTNEKLFF
J gene: TRBJ1-6; D gene: -; V gene: TRBV9; clone size: -; CDR3 DNA: TGTGCCAGCAGCGCCGAGGGCCCGCTCCACTTT; CDR3 protein: CASSAEGPLHF
J gene: TRBJ2-7; D gene: -; V gene: TRBV12-3/TRBV12-4; clone size: -; CDR3 DNA: TGTGCCAGCAGTCGCTTGTGGGGGGACGAGCAGTACTTC; CDR3 protein: CASSRLWGDEQYF
J gene: TRBJ1-2; D gene: TRBD1; V gene: TRBV27; clone size: -; CDR3 DNA: TGTGCCAGCAGTCCAGGGGGCGCTGGCTACACCTTC; CDR3 protein: CASSPGGAGYTF
J gene: TRBJ2-1; D gene: TRBD1; V gene: TRBV10-3; clone size: few; CDR3 DNA: TGTGCCATCACAGGGGGCTCTGACAATGAGCAGTTCTTC; CDR3 protein: CAITGGSDNEQFF
J gene: TRBJ2-1; D gene: TRBD2; V gene: TRBV5-4; clone size: -; CDR3 DNA: TGTGCCAGCAGCTTCGGGGGGACTCCCAATGAGCAGTTCTTC; CDR3 protein: CASSFGGTPNEQFF
J gene: TRBJ2-7; D gene: TRBD2; V gene: TRBV10-3; clone size: -; CDR3 DNA: TGTGCCATCCGAGGGGGAGCTAGCGGGAGGGGATTCTCCTACGAGCAGTACTTC; CDR3 protein: CAIRGGASGRGFSYEQYF
J gene: TRBJ1-5; D gene: TRBD1; V gene: TRBV6-1; clone size: -; CDR3 DNA: TGTGCCAGCAGTGAAGGGGACAGGGTGGATCAGCCCCAGCATTTT; CDR3 protein: CASSEGDRVDQPQHF
J gene: TRBJ2-1; D gene: TRBD1; V gene: TRBV7-6; clone size: -; CDR3 DNA: TGTGCCAGCAGCTCGCTCAGGGGGCGGACCAGCTCCTACAATGAGCAGTTCTTC; CDR3 protein: CASSSLRGRTSSYNEQFF
J gene: TRBJ2-7; D gene: -; V gene: TRBV5-1; clone size: -; CDR3 DNA: TGCGCCAGCAGCTTTCGGGCAGGGGAGTACGAGCAGTACTTC; CDR3 protein: CASSFRAGEYEQYF
J gene: TRBJ2-1; D gene: TRBD2; V gene: TRBV18; clone size: -; CDR3 DNA: TGTGCCAGCTCACCCGGGACTAGCGCTATAAATGAGCAGTTCTTC; CDR3 protein: CASSPGTSAINEQFF
J gene: TRBJ2-1; D gene: TRBD2; V gene: TRBV13; clone size: -; CDR3 DNA: TGTGCCAGCAGCCCAGGACTAGCATCTAATGAGCAGTTCTTC; CDR3 protein: CASSPGLASNEQFF
J gene: TRBJ1-5; D gene: -; V gene: TRBV4-2; clone size: -; CDR3 DNA: TGTGCCAGCAGCCAAGACCCCCGGGAGGCCCAGCATTTT; CDR3 protein: CASSQDPREAQHF
J gene: TRBJ2-1; D gene: TRBD1; V gene: TRBV11-2; clone size: -; CDR3 DNA: TGTGCCAGCAGCTTCCGTAATCTCAGGGGGTTCAATGAGCAGTTCTTC; CDR3 protein: CASSFRNLRGFNEQFF
J gene: TRBJ2-7; D gene: TRBD2; V gene: TRBV6-6; clone size: -; CDR3 DNA: TGTGCCAGCAAGGGACTAGCGGATTCCTACGAGCAGTACTTC; CDR3 protein: CASKGLADSYEQYF
J gene: TRBJ2-6; D gene: -; V gene: TRBV5-4; clone size: -; CDR3 DNA: TGTGCCAGCAGCCCGTCTACTGGGGCCAACGTCCTGACTTTC; CDR3 protein: CASSPSTGANVLTF
J gene: TRBJ2-3; D gene: TRBD2; V gene: TRBV3-1/TRBV3-2; clone size: -; CDR3 DNA: TGTGCCAGCAGCCCTTTTATCTCAGGGACTAGCGCAGATACGCAGTATTTT; CDR3 protein: CASSPFISGTSADTQYF
J gene: TRBJ1-5; D gene: -; V gene: TRBV2; clone size: -; CDR3 DNA: TGTGCCAGCAGTGTCTTCGAGCCCCAGCATTTT; CDR3 protein: CASSVFEPQHF
J gene: TRBJ2-2; D gene: -; V gene: TRBV19; clone size: once; CDR3 DNA: TGTGCCAGTAGCAACGGACAGTTCGGCACCGGGGAGCTGTTTTTT; CDR3 protein: CASSNGQFGTGELFF
J gene: TRBJ1-5; D gene: -; V gene: TRBV19; clone size: many; CDR3 DNA: TGTGCCAGTAGTATGCGGGATCAGCCCCAGCATTTT; CDR3 protein: CASSMRDQPQHF
J gene: TRBJ1-5; D gene: -; V gene: TRBV28; clone size: -; CDR3 DNA: TGTGCCAGCAGTTACCGTCGGGGGGGTTATAATAGCAATCAGCCCCAGCATTTT; CDR3 protein: CASSYRRGGYNSNQPQHF
J gene: TRBJ1-2; D gene: -; V gene: TRBV7-3; clone size: -; CDR3 DNA: TGTGCCAGCAGCTTGGGGAGTCCTAACTATGGCTACACCTTC; CDR3 protein: CASSLGSPNYGYTF
J gene: TRBJ1-5; D gene: TRBD1; V gene: TRBV27; clone size: -; CDR3 DNA: TGTGCCAGCAGTTCCTCAGGGGGCTTTCTTCAGCCCCAGCATTTT; CDR3 protein: CASSSSGGFLQPQHF
J gene: TRBJ2-7; D gene: -; V gene: TRBV6-5; clone size: -; CDR3 DNA: TGTGCCAGCAGTTACTCAAGGGGCGTCAACGAGCAGTACTTC; CDR3 protein: CASSYSRGVNEQYF
J gene: TRBJ2-7; D gene: TRBD2; V gene: TRBV25-1; clone size: -; CDR3 DNA: TGTGCCAGCAGCGATGAAGCTAGCGGGAGCCGGGAGCAGTACTTC; CDR3 protein: CASSDEASGSREQYF
J gene: TRBJ1-1; D gene: TRBD1; V gene: TRBV5-8; clone size: -; CDR3 DNA: TGTGCCAGCAGCTTGGGACAGGGGACAGACACTGAAGCTTTCTTT; CDR3 protein: CASSLGQGTDTEAFF
J gene: TRBJ1-1; D gene: -; V gene: TRBV5-1; clone size: -; CDR3 DNA: TGCGCCAGCAGCTTGGCTCCGGGAGGGAACACTGAAGCTTTCTTT; CDR3 protein: CASSLAPGGNTEAFF
J gene: TRBJ1-2; D gene: -; V gene: TRBV4-1; clone size: once; CDR3 DNA: TGCGCCAGCAGCCAAGATGGAGGCTATGGCTACACCTTC; CDR3 protein: CASSQDGGYGYTF
J gene: TRBJ1-2; D gene: TRBD1; V gene: TRBV29-1; clone size: once; CDR3 DNA: TGCAGCGTTGAAGGGACAGGGGTTAGGGGTGGCTACACCTTC; CDR3 protein: CSVEGTGVRGGYTF
J gene: TRBJ1-2; D gene: -; V gene: TRBV30; clone size: -; CDR3 DNA: TGTGCCTGGAAGGTTGTGCAGGGCCAAATGGGTGGCTACACCTTC; CDR3 protein: CAWKVVQGQMGGYTF